Listed below are T cell receptor beta chains from one sample, sequenced in a study of blood T cell repertoires in COVID-19. Profiling relied on immunoSEQ multiplex PCR, and the TCRdb table lists in-frame clones only, not all of them. The table records under 130,000 clones, about 80% of them present only once. Sequencing input: peripheral blood. The source is a human donor in a cohort sampled during active COVID-19. Both conserved end residues are part of each CDR3. Fields, in order: V gene, D gene, J gene, clone size, CDR3 protein, CDR3 DNA. The D gene is left open where the match is weak. Rows give clone size only sometimes, using once, few, many, or a class for an expanded clone.

TRBV2	TRBD2	TRBJ2-3	.	CASSSSGGTTDTQYF	TGTGCCAGCAGTTCCAGCGGGGGGACCACAGATACGCAGTATTTT
TRBV3-1/TRBV3-2	.	TRBJ2-5	.	CASSQGGLGAQETQYF	TGTGCCAGCAGCCAAGGCGGATTGGGGGCGCAAGAGACCCAGTACTTC
TRBV20-1	.	TRBJ1-2	once	CSARDSDTF	TGCAGTGCTAGAGATTCCGACACCTTC
TRBV6-2/TRBV6-3	.	TRBJ1-1	.	CASSYSEATEAFF	TGTGCCAGCAGTTACTCGGAGGCCACTGAAGCTTTCTTT
TRBV24-1	TRBD2	TRBJ2-1	once	CATGTSGGVNEQFF	TGTGCCACAGGGACTAGCGGGGGGGTTAATGAGCAGTTCTTC
TRBV30	.	TRBJ1-3	.	CAFTGLTGNTIYF	TGTGCCTTCACGGGACTTACTGGAAACACCATATATTTT
TRBV29-1	.	TRBJ1-2	.	CSVIQEELYGYTF	TGCAGCGTTATACAGGAAGAACTCTATGGCTACACCTTC
TRBV7-2	.	TRBJ2-1	.	CASSFQGNEQFF	TGTGCCAGCAGCTTTCAGGGAAATGAGCAGTTCTTC
TRBV5-6	.	TRBJ1-1	many	CASSKDRMNTEAFF	TGTGCCAGCAGCAAAGACAGGATGAACACTGAAGCTTTCTTT
TRBV6-6	TRBD2	TRBJ2-7	.	CASVRSGGTSYEQYF	TGTGCCAGCGTCCGTAGCGGGGGGACCTCCTACGAGCAGTACTTC
TRBV9	TRBD1	TRBJ2-2	.	CASSLPGQGNPGELFF	TGTGCCAGCAGCCTCCCGGGACAGGGCAATCCCGGGGAGCTGTTTTTT
TRBV7-9	.	TRBJ1-6	.	CASSTQPTGVNSPLHF	TGTGCCAGCAGCACCCAGCCGACAGGAGTTAATTCACCCCTCCACTTT
TRBV5-1	.	TRBJ1-3	.	CASSLRQASGNTIYF	TGCGCCAGCAGCCTAAGACAGGCCTCTGGAAACACCATATATTTT
TRBV7-3	.	TRBJ2-5	.	CASSLSAVQTQYF	TGTGCCAGCAGCCTAAGTGCGGTACAGACCCAGTACTTC
TRBV23-1	.	TRBJ1-2	.	CASSKRGRASWYGYTF	TGCGCCAGCAGTAAAAGGGGCAGGGCCTCTTGGTATGGCTACACCTTC